These 15 T cell receptor beta chains were sequenced from one sample in a study of T cell clonality in common variable immunodeficiency. Here immunoSEQ multiplex PCR was the method, and the copy in TCRdb shows in-frame clones only, minus some. This sample comprises under 25,000 clones, none seen once only. Their specific antigens are unknown. Findings and limits, study-wide: Fewer deletions and N-nucleotide insertions were reportedly seen in common variable immunodeficiency TCR beta sequences.

Sample: peripheral blood mononuclear cells. These receptors came from a human donor with common variable immunodeficiency.

On this clone: The read terminates 3 residues before the CDR3 end, so the remaining end is supplied by the germline J gene. The chain combines TRBV11-3 with TRBJ2-3; a weak D match, TRBD2 (7 bases). The germline V gene has CDR1 SGHNT and CDR2 YENEEA. V was trimmed by 5 bases and J by 4 bases, leaving 13 bases between them. The CDR3 runs 14 residues. The CDR3 region is CASSLQGGADTQYF. The CDR3 DNA, read in part, is TGTGCCAGCAGCCTACAGGGAGGGGCAGATACG.

Note on this clone: Coverage ceases 3 residues before the CDR3 finishes, and the germline J gene fills in the end. The chain recombines TRBV19 with TRBJ1-2, with TRBD1 matching over 9 bases. The CDR3 extends over 12 amino acids. The V gene's germline CDR1 is LNHDA and CDR2 SQIVND (reference sequence). After removal of 11 bases from V and 4 bases from J, the junction contained 5 bases not matched to a gene. CDR3 sequence: CAPPTGGYGYTF. Partial CDR3 DNA: TGTGCCCCCCCGACAGGGGGCTATGGC.

This clone was observed a handful of times. The CDR3 goes on 3 residues after the read ends, and that part is filled in from the germline J gene. This sequence joins TRBV5-6 and TRBJ1-1; no definite D call. CDR1 and CDR2 (germline): SGHDT, YYEEEE. Trimming stripped 0 bases from V and 6 bases from J, with 9 bases between. The CDR3 loop spans 13 amino acids. CDR3 DNA, as far as it was read: TGTGCCAGCAGCTTGGGAGGCCCCCCTGAA. Protein product: CASSLGGPPE. In full, the CDR3 reads CASSLGGPPEAFF.

This clone was seen many times. This CDR3 reads CASRDTGRVYGYTF. Partial CDR3 DNA: TGTGCCAGCAGGGATACCGGCAGGGTCTATGGC. The chain carries TRBV5-6 and TRBJ1-2; TRBD1 might be the D (5 bases). The CDR3 end lies 3 residues beyond the end of the read and is filled in from the germline J gene. From germline, CDR1 is SGHDT and CDR2 YYEEEE. This CDR3 region has 14 residues. Trimming shortened V by 5 bases and J by 4 bases, and 15 bases separated the two germline ends. Combining the CDR3 with reference TRBV5-6 and TRBJ1-2 gives the whole variable domain DAGVTQSPTHLIKTRGQQVTLRCSPKSGHDTVSWYQQALGQGPQFIFQYYEEEERQRGNFPDRFSGHQFPNYSSELNVNALLLGDSALYLCASRDTGRVYGYTFGSGTRLTVV.

This clone was seen only a few times. The CDR3 end lies 3 residues beyond the end of the read and is filled in from the germline J gene. The chain combines TRBV18 with TRBJ1-1, with D hard to call. The CDR3 loop spans 13 amino acids. The V gene lost 2 bases and the J gene lost 4 bases, with 8 bases spanning the gap. Germline V CDR1 and CDR2: KGHSH, LQKENI. Incomplete CDR3 DNA: TGTGCCAGCTCACCATGGCGGGGCACTGAA. Its protein product is CASSPWRGTE. The full CDR3 protein is CASSPWRGTEAFF. Full variable domain (outside the CDR3, taken from reference TRBV18 and TRBJ1-1): NAGVMQNPRHLVRRRGQEARLRCSPMKGHSHVYWYRQLPEEGLKFMVYLQKENIIDESGMPKERFSAEFPKEGPSILRIQQVVRGDSAAYFCASSPWRGTEAFFGQGTRLTVV.

A few counts support this clone. The read gets to within 3 residues of the CDR3 end, and the germline J gene fills in the rest. The chain employs TRBV6-1 and TRBJ2-7, with 11 bases matching TRBD2. Germline values: CDR1 MNHNS, CDR2 SASEGT. Germline trimming cut 4 bases from V and 5 bases from J; bases unmatched to any gene: 7. The CDR3 consists of 15 residues. CDR3 DNA, as far as it was read: TGTGCCAGCAGTGTACTAGCGGGGGAAGACGACGAG. Translated, it gives CASSVLAGEDDE. The whole CDR3 is CASSVLAGEDDEQYF.

To note about this clone: The CDR3 is cut off 3 residues early in the read; its end comes from the germline J gene. Within the sample, other DNA sequences also encode this same CDR3. The V gene is TRBV7-2, the J gene TRBJ2-5; 7 bases map to TRBD2. V dropped 1 base and J dropped 2; count of bases not matched to a gene: 1. Germline V gene sequence: CDR1 SGHTA, CDR2 FQGNSA. This CDR3 has 14 amino acids. CDR3: CASSLGTRQETQYF. The part of the CDR3 DNA that was read is TGTGCCAGCAGCTTAGGGACTAGGCAAGAGACC.

This clone was picked up many times. One junction end disagrees with the germline gene, perhaps due to a read error. The read is 3 residues too short to cover the CDR3 end, so that end is filled in from the germline J gene. The rearrangement links TRBV6-1 to TRBJ1-4; D gene unclear. This CDR3 is built from 14 residues. The germline CDR1 and CDR2 sequences are MNHNS and SASEGT. The CDR3 bases that were read are TGTGCCAGCAGCGAAGTCGGGGTGAATGAAAAA. This gives the protein CASSEVGVNEK. The entire CDR3 protein reads CASSEVGVNEKLFF.

This clone was counted ten times or more. The read halts 3 residues ahead of the CDR3 end, with the missing end drawn from the germline J gene. This rearrangement joins TRBV6-1 to TRBJ2-1; perhaps TRBD2 as D (6 bases). Germline V gene sequence: CDR1 MNHNS, CDR2 SASEGT. The CDR3 has 14 residues. Trimming took off 3 bases at V and 5 bases at J, with 11 bases between the two ends. This chain's CDR3 is CASSEVGGNNEQFF. Partial CDR3 DNA: TGTGCCAGCAGTGAGGTGGGGGGAAACAATGAG.

This clone was counted between two and nine times. The read comes to an end 3 residues before the CDR3 does, leaving the germline J gene to fill in the end. J is TRBJ2-1 and V is TRBV7-9; 9 bases map to TRBD1. Germline CDR1 SEHNR, CDR2 FQNEAQ (reference sequence). Trimming took 5 bases from V and 6 from J; bases not matched to a gene: 8. The CDR3 length is 15 residues. The CDR3 DNA, read in part, is TGTGCCAGCAGCGTAGACAGGGGGGGCCTCAATGAG. The encoded protein is CASSVDRGGLNE. The whole CDR3 sequence is CASSVDRGGLNEQFF.

This clone showed up just a few times. The CDR3 goes on 3 residues after the read ends, and that part is filled in from the germline J gene. The chain uses TRBV6-2 or TRBV6-3 and TRBJ1-3; D is possibly TRBD1 (5 bases). Trimming took 5 bases from V and 4 from J, leaving 15 bases between them. Germline CDR1 reads MNHEY; CDR2 reads SVGEGT. CDR3 length: 15 amino acids. The part of the CDR3 DNA that was read is TGTGCCAGCAGTACTCTGACAGAGCTCGGAAACACC. Its translation is CASSTLTELGNT. The complete CDR3 protein is CASSTLTELGNTIYF.

This clone was detected only a few times. The observed sequence ends 3 residues before the CDR3 terminus, with the missing tail filled in from the germline J gene. The chain couples TRBV2 to TRBJ1-1; a weak D match, TRBD1 (6 bases). This CDR3 comprises 14 residues. The germline V gene has CDR1 SNHLY and CDR2 FYNNEI. V shed 6 bases and J shed 6 bases, with 17 bases lying between them. The CDR3 region is CASSLTGFAAEAFF. CDR3 DNA, as far as it was read: TGTGCCAGCAGCTTAACAGGGTTCGCGGCTGAA. The full variable domain, in which reference TRBV2 and TRBJ1-1 provide the parts outside the CDR3, is EPEVTQTPSHQVTQMGQEVILRCVPISNHLYFYWYRQILGQKVEFLVSFYNNEISEKSEIFDDQFSVERPDGSNFTLKIRSTKLEDSAMYFCASSLTGFAAEAFFGQGTRLTVV.

This clone has at least ten counts. The sequenced fragment ends 3 residues before the CDR3 boundary, so the rest is inferred from the germline J gene. The rearrangement joins TRBV5-6 to TRBJ1-2; 7 nucleotides line up with TRBD1. There are 15 residues in the CDR3. The junction had 7 bases not matched to a gene; V was cut back by 3 bases and J by 2 bases. Germline loops: CDR1 SGHDT, CDR2 YYEEEE. The DNA read from the CDR3 is TGTGCCAGCAGCTCTACAGGGGCGCTAAACTATGGC. This sequence encodes CASSSTGALNYG. Given in full, the CDR3 is CASSSTGALNYGYTF.

This clone appeared a few times. The read terminates 3 residues before the CDR3 end, so the remaining end is supplied by the germline J gene. This chain uses TRBV5-1 with TRBJ1-1, with D possibly matching TRBD1 (5 bases). V was clipped by 3 bases and J by 4 bases, with 19 bases between them. The germline gives CDR1 SGHRS, CDR2 YFSETQ. This CDR3 comprises 16 residues. The sequenced CDR3 bases are TGCGCCAGCAGCTCCTCGTCCCTTCAGGGTGTCACTGAA. Translating it yields CASSSSSLQGVTE. The whole CDR3 reads CASSSSSLQGVTEAFF. The full variable domain, rest sourced from reference TRBV5-1 and TRBJ1-1, is KAGVTQTPRYLIKTRGQQVTLSCSPISGHRSVSWYQQTPGQGLQFLFEYFSETQRNKGNFPGRFSGRQFSNSRSEMNVSTLELGDSALYLCASSSSSLQGVTEAFFGQGTRLTVV.

In regard to this clone: The CDR3 is cut off 3 residues early in the read; its end comes from the germline J gene. The gene calls are TRBV2 and TRBJ1-1, with a possible D match to TRBD1 (5 bases). V lost 4 bases and J 0 bases, leaving 9 bases between the germline ends. Germline loops: CDR1 SNHLY, CDR2 FYNNEI. This CDR3 has 14 residues. CDR3 DNA (partial): TGTGCCAGCAGTGTGCAGGGCTTGAACACTGAA. Residues: CASSVQGLNTE. The complete CDR3 sequence is CASSVQGLNTEAFF.